These 17 T cell receptor beta chains came from one sample sequenced in a study of CD8 T cells in Susac syndrome. The RNA input was 0.5 to 1 ug, and it was reverse transcribed with random hexamers. In TCRdb, the immunoSEQ multiplex PCR reads were re-called with MiXCR into one record per CDR3 protein. The sample yields approximately 150,000 distinct CDR3 sequences, nearly 97% seen once. Material for sequencing was CD4+ T cells from PBMCs. The receptors originated from a human donor with Susac syndrome.

The chain links TRBV6-6 to TRBJ2-1; TRBD1 agrees at 9 bases. Germline V gives CDR1 MNHNY, CDR2 SVGAGI (reference sequence). J lost 5 bases, V lost 6 bases, and 8 bases had no gene match. CDR3 size: 15 residues. The CDR3 region is CASSSQTGGDNEQFF. CDR3 bases: TGTGCCAGCAGCTCTCAGACAGGGGGGGACAATGAGCAGTTCTTC.

V and J are TRBV20-1 and TRBJ2-5, with 7 bases fitting TRBD2. The V segment lost 3 bases and the J segment 1 base; nucleotides outside the gene matches: 11. The length of the CDR3 is 16 residues. Germline V gene lookup returns CDR1 DFQATT and CDR2 SNEGSKA (reference sequence). CDR3 residues: CSARGRLRGIQETQYF. The CDR3 DNA sequence: TGCAGTGCTAGGGGGCGTTTGCGGGGGATCCAAGAGACCCAGTACTTC.

J is TRBJ2-4 and V is TRBV7-9; 9 bases match TRBD1. Germline CDR1 reads SEHNR; CDR2 reads FQNEAQ (reference sequence). Unmatched junction bases numbered 9, after V lost 4 bases and J lost 2 bases. The CDR3 is 17 amino acids. The CDR3 region has the DNA TGTGCCAGCAGCTCTGCCGGGACAGGGCAGACCAAAAACATTCAGTACTTC. It codes for CASSSAGTGQTKNIQYF.

J is TRBJ2-7 and V is TRBV15; 8 bases fit TRBD2. The CDR3 consists of 13 residues. The germline gives CDR1 LNHNV, CDR2 YYDKDF (reference sequence). V was clipped by 4 bases and J by 4 bases; unmatched bases: 3. The CDR3 is CATSKGGGYEQYF. DNA for the CDR3: TGTGCCACCAGCAAGGGCGGGGGGTACGAGCAGTACTTC.

J is TRBJ2-2 and V is TRBV29-1; D is unclear. Germline CDR1 and CDR2: SQVTM and ANQGSEA. The CDR3 is made up of 12 amino acids. Trimming cost V 6 bases and J 2 bases, with 7 bases left between them. The CDR3 spells CSVGSNTGELFF. DNA of the CDR3: TGCAGCGTCGGGTCCAACACCGGGGAGCTGTTTTTT.

The CDR3 region is CSAMAGVHGYEQYF. The CDR3 nucleotides read TGCAGTGCTATGGCCGGGGTTCATGGCTACGAGCAGTACTTC. The chain has TRBV20-1 and TRBJ2-7, with a tentative D call TRBD2 (5 bases). Between the trimmed V and J ends, which lost 4 bases and 3 bases, there was a span of 16 bases. Per the germline V gene, CDR1 is DFQATT and CDR2 is SNEGSKA (reference sequence). This CDR3 has 14 residues.

The sample holds one count of this clonotype. This CDR3 is CSAKYATYEQYF. Here the CDR3 DNA reads TGCAGTGCTAAATATGCAACCTACGAGCAGTACTTC. The chain uses TRBV20-1 and TRBJ2-7; D unclear. The CDR3 runs 12 residues. Germline values: CDR1 DFQATT, CDR2 SNEGSKA (reference sequence). V was cut by 4 bases and J by 2 bases, with 9 bases left in between.

The chain uses TRBV20-1 and TRBJ1-1; D possibly corresponds to TRBD1 (6 bases). Trimming stripped 4 bases from V and 5 bases from J, with 17 bases between. CDR1 and CDR2 (germline): DFQATT, SNEGSKA (reference sequence). This CDR3 contains 14 residues. For the CDR3, the DNA is TGCAGTGCTACAAGAAGGGGGTCTCGGACTGAAGCTTTCTTT. Protein: CSATRRGSRTEAFF.

The rearrangement uses TRBV29-1 and TRBJ1-2; D might be TRBD1 (6 bases). The CDR3 totals 14 residues. Germline-derived CDR1 and CDR2 are SQVTM and ANQGSEA. The V end was cut by 0 bases, the J end by 5 bases, with 13 bases between. This CDR3 reads CSVEEVRGGYGYTF. Written as DNA, the CDR3 is TGCAGCGTTGAAGAGGTCAGGGGAGGGTATGGCTACACCTTC.

The chain recombines TRBV2 with TRBJ1-1; maybe TRBD1 (5 bases). Germline V CDR1 and CDR2: SNHLY, FYNNEI. V was pared by 8 bases and J by 1 base, with 8 bases between. The CDR3 loop spans 12 amino acids. The CDR3 DNA is TGTGCCAGCTCGACAGCGAACACTGAAGCTTTCTTT. It is translated as CASSTANTEAFF. Full variable domain (rest looked up from reference TRBV2 and TRBJ1-1): EPEVTQTPSHQVTQMGQEVILRCVPISNHLYFYWYRQILGQKVEFLVSFYNNEISEKSEIFDDQFSVERPDGSNFTLKIRSTKLEDSAMYFCASSTANTEAFFGQGTRLTVV.

The V call is TRBV11-2, the J call TRBJ2-5; 13 nucleotides match TRBD2. Germline CDR1 SGHAT, CDR2 FQNNGV. The CDR3 has 15 residues. The ends lost 7 bases at V and 5 bases at J; junction bases unmatched: 7. In DNA form, the CDR3 reads TGTGCCAGCACCAGGACTAGCGGGGGCGGGGAGACCCAGTACTTC. Translated: CASTRTSGGGETQYF. Combining the CDR3 with reference TRBV11-2 and TRBJ2-5 gives the whole variable domain EAGVAQSPRYKIIEKRQSVAFWCNPISGHATLYWYQQILGQGPKLLIQFQNNGVVDDSQLPKDRFSAERLKGVDSTLKIQPAKLEDSAVYLCASTRTSGGGETQYFGPGTRLLVL.

V gene TRBV29-1 combines with J gene TRBJ2-1; perhaps D is TRBD1 or TRBD2 (5 bases each). The CDR3 runs to 15 residues. Germline-derived CDR1 and CDR2 are SQVTM and ANQGSEA. Trimming removed 6 bases at V and 0 bases at J, with 15 bases between. CDR3 amino acids: CSVPSRGSSYNEQFF. The CDR3 DNA sequence: TGCAGCGTCCCGTCGAGGGGAAGCTCCTACAATGAGCAGTTCTTC.

The chain has TRBV20-1 and TRBJ2-3; maybe TRBD1 (6 bases). CDR3 length equals 13 residues. Trimming took 3 bases from V and 12 from J, leaving 19 bases between them. CDR1 is DFQATT and CDR2 is SNEGSKA in the germline V gene (reference sequence). CDR3 in amino acids: CSARARDQGIQYF. The CDR3 DNA sequence: TGCAGTGCTAGGGCTAGGGACCAGGGGATTCAGTATTTT.

This clonotype was observed a handful of times. V usage is TRBV5-1 and J usage is TRBJ2-7; D remains ambiguous. V lost 0 bases and J 3 bases, leaving 7 bases between the germline ends. Germline CDR1 is SGHRS and CDR2 is YFSETQ. The CDR3 length is 13 residues. The chain's CDR3 is CASSLVGNYEQYF. CDR3 nucleotide sequence: TGCGCCAGCAGCTTGGTGGGGAACTACGAGCAGTACTTC.

The rearrangement links TRBV20-1 to TRBJ2-3; no firm D call. This CDR3 is built from 16 residues. Trimming cost V 0 bases and J 0 bases, with 13 bases left between them. Looked up from germline, CDR1 is DFQATT and CDR2 is SNEGSKA (reference sequence). The DNA for the CDR3 is TGCAGTGCTAGAGATGATCTCCGAACTAGCACAGATACGCAGTATTTT. Its protein product is CSARDDLRTSTDTQYF.

This sequence joins TRBV4-1 and TRBJ2-7; 14 bases are a match to TRBD2. This CDR3 contains 17 residues. Germline CDR1 reads MGHRA; CDR2 reads YSYEKL. J gave up 3 bases and V 4 bases, and 8 bases lay outside the gene matches. The CDR3 bases are TGCGCCAGCAGCCGCGGACTAGCGGGAGGTAATTTCTACGAGCAGTACTTC. Encoded protein: CASSRGLAGGNFYEQYF.

The chain uses TRBV4-1 and TRBJ2-3; 7 bases are a match to TRBD2. The CDR3 is made up of 16 amino acids. The trim removed 4 bases at V and 2 bases at J, leaving 9 bases unmatched. Germline V lookup: CDR1 MGHRA, CDR2 YSYEKL. The CDR3 loop is CASSPPPGTTTDTQYF. Written as DNA, the CDR3 is TGCGCCAGCAGCCCTCCCCCAGGGACTACCACAGATACGCAGTATTTT.